This entry lists 10 T cell receptor beta chains sequenced from one sample in a study of OX40 agonist ivuxolimab in advanced cancers. Assay: immunoSEQ multiplex PCR; the TCRdb copy retains only in-frame clones and omits some. The data show 30,000 to 40,000 clones, nearly 85% seen once. The specimen comprised CD4+ or CD8+ T cells sorted from blood, sampled in a trial of the OX40 agonist ivuxolimab. The receptors come from an adult with an advanced solid tumor such as melanoma, head and neck, liver or kidney cancer.

This clone has only one observation. The chain employs TRBV10-3 and TRBJ1-4; no clear D gene. V dropped 3 bases and J dropped 8 bases, with 10 bases sitting between them. Germline-derived CDR1 and CDR2 are ENHRY and SYGVKD. CDR3 length equals 13 residues. The CDR3 DNA follows: TGTGCCATCAGTGACACGGGCTGGGAAAAACTGTTTTTT. It encodes CAISDTGWEKLFF.

The chain links TRBV28 to TRBJ1-1, with TRBD1 matching 7 bases. Trimming at V came to 6 bases and at J to 4 bases, leaving 8 bases not matched to a gene. The CDR3 covers 14 residues. Germline V gene sequence: CDR1 MDHEN, CDR2 SYDVKM. As DNA, the CDR3 is TGTGCCAGCAGCCCCGGGACAGCGTTCACTGAAGCTTTCTTT. It yields the protein CASSPGTAFTEAFF. Looking up the rest from reference TRBV28 and TRBJ1-1 gives the full variable domain: DVKVTQSSRYLVKRTGEKVFLECVQDMDHENMFWYRQDPGLGLRLIYFSYDVKMKEKGDIPEGYSVSREKKERFSLILESASTNQTSMYLCASSPGTAFTEAFFGQGTRLTVV.

The rearrangement joins TRBV7-2 to TRBJ2-2, with D possibly being TRBD1 (6 bases). Per germline, CDR1 SGHTA and CDR2 FQGNSA. V shed 3 bases and J shed 0 bases, with 8 bases lying between them. The CDR3 loop spans 15 amino acids. For the CDR3, the DNA is TGTGCCAGCAGCTTTACAGGGACGAACACCGGGGAGCTGTTTTTT. It codes for CASSFTGTNTGELFF.

The chain joins TRBV11-3 to TRBJ2-1; weak D call: TRBD1 (8 bases). This CDR3 contains 16 residues. The V end lost 5 bases, the J end lost 9 bases, and 23 bases lay between the germline ends. In germline, CDR1 is SGHNT, CDR2 YENEEA. CDR3 DNA sequence: TGTGCCAGCAGCCATGGACAGGGAGGGATCGACATTGAGCAGTTCTTC. Protein sequence: CASSHGQGGIDIEQFF.

The chain couples TRBV5-6 to TRBJ1-4; D remains unclear. The ends were cut back, 3 bases at V and 11 bases at J, with 11 bases in the middle. This CDR3 comprises 12 residues. Germline CDR1 and CDR2: SGHDT and YYEEEE. The CDR3 loop reads CASSSGGRKLFF. In DNA form, the CDR3 reads TGTGCCAGCAGCTCTGGTGGGCGGAAACTGTTTTTT.

The chain recombines TRBV27 with TRBJ1-5; D gene unclear. This CDR3 has 17 amino acids. CDR1 is MNHEY and CDR2 is SMNVEV in the germline V gene (reference sequence). The V gene lost 10 bases and the J gene lost 1 base, with 23 bases spanning the gap. The CDR3 sequence: CATFRPGQNTSNQPQHF. As DNA, the CDR3 is TGTGCCACCTTTCGTCCTGGGCAGAACACGAGCAATCAGCCCCAGCATTTT.

This clone was seen only once. The chain has TRBV7-9 and TRBJ2-5; 10 nucleotides agree with TRBD1. Germline values: CDR1 SEHNR, CDR2 FQNEAQ (reference sequence). V shed 5 bases and J 4 bases; nucleotides not matched to a gene: 7. The CDR3 extends over 15 amino acids. The chain's CDR3 is CASSPTGGEGETQYF. The CDR3 DNA sequence: TGTGCCAGCAGCCCGACAGGGGGCGAGGGAGAGACCCAGTACTTC.

The chain carries TRBV5-4 and TRBJ1-5, with TRBD1 as a possible D gene (5 bases). This CDR3 region has 14 residues. The germline V gene encodes CDR1 SGHNT and CDR2 YYREEE (reference sequence). Trimming removed 0 bases from V and 6 bases from J, with 10 bases in between. The CDR3 nucleotides are TGTGCCAGCAGCTTGGGGGGGACGGGTCAGCCCCAGCATTTT. Encoded protein: CASSLGGTGQPQHF. The full variable domain, rest sourced from reference TRBV5-4 and TRBJ1-5, is ETGVTQSPTHLIKTRGQQVTLRCSSQSGHNTVSWYQQALGQGPQFIFQYYREEENGRGNFPPRFSGLQFPNYSSELNVNALELDDSALYLCASSLGGTGQPQHFGDGTRLSIL.

The V and J genes are TRBV6-6 and TRBJ2-7, with D possibly matching TRBD2 (7 bases). Germline values: CDR1 MNHNY, CDR2 SVGAGI (reference sequence). The CDR3 has 13 amino acids. Trimming pared 6 bases from V and 5 bases from J, leaving 14 bases between. CDR3 region: CASRHGRGNEQYF. CDR3 coding DNA: TGTGCCAGCAGGCATGGGAGGGGGAACGAGCAGTACTTC.

The gene calls are TRBV6-1 and TRBJ2-6, with TRBD1 identical over 9 bases. Trimming cost V 11 bases and J 4 bases; bases outside gene matches: 3. Germline V lookup: CDR1 MNHNS, CDR2 SASEGT. The CDR3 contains 13 residues. The CDR3 loop is CAGTGSGANVLTF. CDR3 DNA sequence: TGTGCCGGGACAGGGTCGGGGGCCAACGTCCTGACTTTC.